This is a list of T cell receptor beta chains from one sample in a study of metastatic and nonmetastatic thyroid tumors. Using MiXCR, TCRdb re-called clones from the PCR reads. This repertoire shows 15,000 to 20,000 clones, about 20% found once; its top ten account for less than 25%. Sequencing was carried out using adjacent normal tissue. The receptors were sampled from a female donor with papillary thyroid cancer or a benign thyroid nodule (not recorded which). Some clones in this sample may be carry-over from other donors' samples. Each CDR3 is given with its conserved first and last residue. Each record gives: CDR3 DNA, CDR3 protein, V gene, clone size, J gene, D gene. D genes are given only for firm matches. Where a row states a size, it is once, few, many or the class of an expanded clone; other rows omit it.

DNA: TGTGCCAGCAGTTGCCGGGACAGACTTAATGAAAAACTGTTTTTT; CDR3: CASSCRDRLNEKLFF; V: TRBV27; size: .; J: TRBJ1-4; D: TRBD1
DNA: TGCAGTGCTAGAGGGCTACGAGGCTACAATGAGCAGTTCTTC; CDR3: CSARGLRGYNEQFF; V: TRBV20-1; size: .; J: TRBJ2-1; D: .
DNA: TGTGCCAGCAGCCGGGGGTCAGAGGGTACGCAGTATTTT; CDR3: CASSRGSEGTQYF; V: TRBV5-4; size: .; J: TRBJ2-3; D: .
DNA: TGCAGTGCTTCGAAAGCGGGAGACAAGGACGAGCAGTACTTC; CDR3: CSASKAGDKDEQYF; V: TRBV20-1; size: .; J: TRBJ2-7; D: TRBD2
DNA: TGTGCCAGCAGTTTGGGTTGGCGGGGGAACTATGGCTACACCTTC; CDR3: CASSLGWRGNYGYTF; V: TRBV7-9; size: .; J: TRBJ1-2; D: .
DNA: TGTGCCAGCAGTTCTAGGACAGTTGGCAAACAGCCCCAGCATTTT; CDR3: CASSSRTVGKQPQHF; V: TRBV6-5; size: few; J: TRBJ1-5; D: .
DNA: TGTGCCAGCAGCCGACAGGGATCGCCTGAAGCTTTCTTT; CDR3: CASSRQGSPEAFF; V: TRBV7-9; size: few; J: TRBJ1-1; D: TRBD1
DNA: TGTGCCAGCAGCGGACTAGCGGGGCCCGGGCAGTACTTC; CDR3: CASSGLAGPGQYF; V: TRBV2; size: few; J: TRBJ2-7; D: TRBD2
DNA: TGTGCCAGCTGGGGGAACACAGATACGCAGTATTTT; CDR3: CASWGNTDTQYF; V: TRBV28; size: few; J: TRBJ2-3; D: .
DNA: TGTGCCTGGAGTTCTAGCGGAGGACCTCGGGGGCAGTATTTT; CDR3: CAWSSSGGPRGQYF; V: TRBV30; size: .; J: TRBJ2-3; D: TRBD2
DNA: TGTGCCAGCAGCCAAGCGGGTACAGAGACCCAGTACTTC; CDR3: CASSQAGTETQYF; V: TRBV4-2; size: medium-sized; J: TRBJ2-5; D: .
DNA: TGTGCCAGCAGCGGATCAAACACTGAAGCTTTCTTT; CDR3: CASSGSNTEAFF; V: TRBV9; size: few; J: TRBJ1-1; D: .
DNA: TGTGCCAGCAGCGTAGACTCCTTGAGCTCCTATAATTCACCCCTCCACTTT; CDR3: CASSVDSLSSYNSPLHF; V: TRBV9; size: .; J: TRBJ1-6; D: .
DNA: TGCGCCAGCAGCTCTAGCGGGATATACGAGCAGCAGTACTTC; CDR3: CASSSSGIYEQQYF; V: TRBV5-1; size: .; J: TRBJ2-7; D: TRBD2
DNA: TGTGCCAGCAGCCACGGTGAGGGTGGCAGTTCGGGAGAGACCCAGTACTTC; CDR3: CASSHGEGGSSGETQYF; V: TRBV6-1; size: few; J: TRBJ2-5; D: .
DNA: TGTGCCAGCAGTGAATGGAGGACCACTTACAATGAGCAGTTCTTC; CDR3: CASSEWRTTYNEQFF; V: TRBV6-1; size: few; J: TRBJ2-1; D: .
DNA: TGTGCCAGCAGTTACCGACCCGGGACAGGGGATCCCGAGCAGTACTTC; CDR3: CASSYRPGTGDPEQYF; V: TRBV6-2/TRBV6-3; size: .; J: TRBJ2-7; D: TRBD1
DNA: TGTGCCAGTTCTTGGATGAACACCGGGGAGCTGTTTTTT; CDR3: CASSWMNTGELFF; V: TRBV19; size: .; J: TRBJ2-2; D: .
DNA: TGCAGTGCTATAGGACGCCGGGACAAATTGTCCTATGGCTACACCTTC; CDR3: CSAIGRRDKLSYGYTF; V: TRBV20-1; size: .; J: TRBJ1-2; D: .
DNA: TGTGCCAGCAGTTCCCAACGGAGTGGCTACACCTTC; CDR3: CASSSQRSGYTF; V: TRBV12-3/TRBV12-4; size: few; J: TRBJ1-2; D: .
DNA: TGTTCCAGCAGTTGGGTAGGAGGGGATACTCAGTATTTT; CDR3: CSSSWVGGDTQYF; V: TRBV6-5; size: .; J: TRBJ2-3; D: .
DNA: TGCAGTGCTAGAGATTTCGAGACAGGGGGCTCGGGGAGCAATCAGCCCCAGCATTTT; CDR3: CSARDFETGGSGSNQPQHF; V: TRBV20-1; size: .; J: TRBJ1-5; D: TRBD1
DNA: TGCAGTGCTACGGACGCCTATGGCTACACCTTC; CDR3: CSATDAYGYTF; V: TRBV20-1; size: few; J: TRBJ1-2; D: .
DNA: TGCAGTGCTAGGGACAGGGGGAACACTGAAGCTTTCTTT; CDR3: CSARDRGNTEAFF; V: TRBV20-1; size: few; J: TRBJ1-1; D: TRBD1
DNA: TGTGCCATCCGGGGTAGCGGTAACACCGGGGAGCTGTTTTTT; CDR3: CAIRGSGNTGELFF; V: TRBV25-1; size: few; J: TRBJ2-2; D: .
DNA: TGCAGTGCTAGTAACCGGGACAGGGGGACAAAGACCCAGTACTTC; CDR3: CSASNRDRGTKTQYF; V: TRBV20-1; size: few; J: TRBJ2-5; D: TRBD1
DNA: TGTGCCAGCAGCCCGAGCGGGTCCCCCTACGAGCAGTACTTC; CDR3: CASSPSGSPYEQYF; V: TRBV7-2; size: few; J: TRBJ2-7; D: .
DNA: TGTGCCAGCAGCCCCAGGGTGTACGGGGACACTGAAGCTTTCTTT; CDR3: CASSPRVYGDTEAFF; V: TRBV11-2; size: few; J: TRBJ1-1; D: .
DNA: TGTGCCAGCAGTTACTCAGGAACGCATGAGCAGTTCTTC; CDR3: CASSYSGTHEQFF; V: TRBV6-6; size: few; J: TRBJ2-1; D: .
DNA: TGTGCCAGCAGTCCCGGACAGGGAGGAGGCTACGCCTTC; CDR3: CASSPGQGGGYAF; V: TRBV6-1; size: few; J: TRBJ1-2; D: TRBD1
DNA: TGTGCCAGCAGTGGGACCTTCGGGGAGCTGTTTTTT; CDR3: CASSGTFGELFF; V: TRBV25-1; size: .; J: TRBJ2-2; D: .
DNA: TGTGCCAGCACCAACCGGGGACTGGGAGGAGAAAAACTGTTTTTT; CDR3: CASTNRGLGGEKLFF; V: TRBV6-1; size: .; J: TRBJ1-4; D: .
DNA: TGTGCCAGCAGTTTAGTGAGAGGTCTAGATGAAAAACTGTTTTTT; CDR3: CASSLVRGLDEKLFF; V: TRBV12-3/TRBV12-4; size: many; J: TRBJ1-4; D: .
DNA: TGTGCCAGCAGTGACACTAGCGGGAGCTCCTACAATGAGCAGTTCTTC; CDR3: CASSDTSGSSYNEQFF; V: TRBV6-4; size: few; J: TRBJ2-1; D: TRBD2
DNA: TGTGCCAGCAGTTATTCCCCGACCGAGCAGTACTTC; CDR3: CASSYSPTEQYF; V: TRBV6-6; size: few; J: TRBJ2-7; D: .
DNA: TGTGCCAGTGGGACAGGACCCTACGAGCAGTACTTC; CDR3: CASGTGPYEQYF; V: TRBV6-1; size: .; J: TRBJ2-7; D: TRBD1
DNA: TGTGCCAGCAGTTTCGGGGACAGGGACACCGGGGAGCTGTTTTTT; CDR3: CASSFGDRDTGELFF; V: TRBV28; size: many; J: TRBJ2-2; D: TRBD1
DNA: TGTGCCAGCAGCTTACACGGGACATGGGCCCCATCCTCCTACGAGCAGTACTTC; CDR3: CASSLHGTWAPSSYEQYF; V: TRBV11-2; size: .; J: TRBJ2-7; D: .
DNA: TGTGCCAGCAGCTTGTGGTCCGGGGAGCTGTTTTTT; CDR3: CASSLWSGELFF; V: TRBV5-6; size: many; J: TRBJ2-2; D: .